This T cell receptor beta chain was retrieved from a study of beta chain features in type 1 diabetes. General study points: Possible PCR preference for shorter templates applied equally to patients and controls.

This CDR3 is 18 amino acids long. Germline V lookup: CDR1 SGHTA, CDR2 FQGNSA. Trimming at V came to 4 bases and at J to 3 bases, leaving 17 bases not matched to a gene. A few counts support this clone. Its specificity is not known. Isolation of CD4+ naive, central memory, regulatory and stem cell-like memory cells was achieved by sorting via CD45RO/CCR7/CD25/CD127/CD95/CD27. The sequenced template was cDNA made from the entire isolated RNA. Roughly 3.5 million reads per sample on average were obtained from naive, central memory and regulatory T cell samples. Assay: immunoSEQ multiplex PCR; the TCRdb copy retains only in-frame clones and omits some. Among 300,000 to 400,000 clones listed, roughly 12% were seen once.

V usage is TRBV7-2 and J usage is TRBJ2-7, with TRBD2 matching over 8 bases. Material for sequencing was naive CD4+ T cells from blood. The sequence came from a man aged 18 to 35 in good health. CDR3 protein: CASSSLGGRRRGDYEQYF. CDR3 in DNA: TGTGCCAGCAGCTCCCTTGGCGGGAGGCGAAGGGGGGACTACGAGCAGTACTTC.